This TCR beta chain appears in the sequencing data of a study of T-cell memory formation after mild COVID-19 (dated by TCRdb to the early 2020s). At the level of the whole study: TCR sequence clusters from the two donors were found to be largely donor specific. Two young, previously healthy adult volunteers, one female and one male, were included in the cohort. In a couple of donors, T-cell clones that expanded and contracted after mild COVID-19 were tracked by sequencing TCRalpha and TCRbeta repertoires over time.

Here is what the overall study found, with its caveats: The study covered only two mild cases, and larger cohorts including severe cases with pre-infection samples were considered necessary. The second-wave clones that peaked on day 37 were not confirmed to be SARS-CoV-2 specific. Some responding clones were detected in pre-infection memory, which suggested that pre-existing cross-reactive memory T cells had joined the SARS-CoV-2 response. Balanced CD4/CD8 phenotypes were observed for clones contracting from day 15 to 85, whereas a bias towards CD4+ was observed for a second wave of clones expanding from day 15 to 37. Contracting CD4+ clones appeared mostly in the CM and EM memory subsets, whereas CD8+ clones were enriched in EMRA.

This clonotype has only a few counts. The antigen it binds to is not known. Base qualities are not provided; no much larger clone lies one nucleotide away. CDR1 and CDR2 are read off the germline V gene as SGHRS and YFSETQ. Clipping removes 4 bases from V and 4 bases from J, with 6 as the unmatched junction base count. Counted from cysteine to phenylalanine, this CDR3 has 14 amino acids. Just CDR3 DNA is preserved here, 42 bases in frame from base 1. PBMCs were isolated by Ficoll-Paque density gradient centrifugation. The sequencer listed for this sample is Illumina NovaSeq 6000. cDNA libraries for TCRalpha and TCRbeta were prepared by 5'RACE using constant-segment primers, with sample barcodes and unique molecular identifiers added. RNA was extracted from every sample with Trizol reagent. Library amplification was performed in two PCR steps, and a second sample barcode and Illumina TruSeq adapters were introduced in the second step. Libraries were sequenced on an Illumina NovaSeq with 2 x 150 bp paired-end reads. In the authors' own workflow: The reads were demultiplexed and collapsed into UMI-guided consensus sequences using migec v1.2.7. Using mixcr v2.1.11, the UMI consensuses were aligned to TRA and TRB V and J templates and assembled into clonotypes. Clonotypes were classified as expanded or contracted when called significant by both edgeR and NoisET, with noise models trained on biological replicates. edgeR calls used a false discovery rate-adjusted p below 0.01 and a log2 fold-change threshold of 1. As an exploratory analysis of dynamics, max-normalized trajectories of the 1000 most abundant clonotypes were examined with PCA combined with hierarchical clustering. Separately sequenced CD4+ and CD8+ repertoires were used to assign a CD4 or CD8 phenotype to each responding clone. The public reads were reanalyzed by TCRdb: fastp trimming at Q25, MiXCR alignment, in-frame beta chains only. Every entry covers one CDR3 protein and lists the most common genes and DNA from its rows. TCRdb, rather than the study authors, made the V and J calls. In all, the sample holds hundreds of thousands of distinct CDR3 sequences, and 20% to 25% of those were seen once. The ten top clones hold approximately 8% of the sample.

The chain joins TRBV5-1 to TRBJ1-2; 8 bases in the junction line up with TRBD1. This TCR derives from an adult woman who had mild COVID-19 (a few samples of this study predate the infection). The sample titles of this study are shuffled in the database, so cell type and time point are left out; the donor was told from shared clones. Sequencing input: PBMCs or a T cell subset sorted from them (not recorded which). Here the CDR3 is given as CASSHRQGTYGYTF. The DNA sequence reads TGCGCCAGCAGCCACAGACAGGGGACCTATGGCTACACCTTC.